This T cell receptor (beta chain) appears in the sequencing data of a study of cytomegalovirus exposure and HLA in healthy donors. Looking at the study overall: A prior analysis found 100 million to 140 million unique TCR beta sequences from roughly 180 million T cells. Study-level findings and limits: Some V segments, including TRBV6-2 and TRBV6-3, were excluded as indistinguishable.

In the PCR, 60 Vbeta and 13 Jbeta primers were used. Method: immunoSEQ multiplex PCR; TCRdb's copy keeps in-frame clones and lacks some. The repertoire table contains about 39,000 clones. There are 19 residues in the CDR3. V trimming: 4 bases; J trimming: 0 bases; junction bases outside the gene matches: 12. The germline CDR1 and CDR2 sequences are SEHNR and FQNEAQ (reference sequence). Comments on this clone: Its antigen is as yet unknown.

The chain couples TRBV7-9 to TRBJ2-6; 7 bases are a match to TRBD1. This receptor was taken from a woman aged 25 to 45 in good health and CMV-seropositive. The sample comprised PBMCs. Written as DNA, the CDR3 is TGTGCCAGCAGCTCTCTTCTAGGACAGGTGCTCTCTGGGGCCAACGTCCTGACTTTC. It translates to CASSSLLGQVLSGANVLTF.